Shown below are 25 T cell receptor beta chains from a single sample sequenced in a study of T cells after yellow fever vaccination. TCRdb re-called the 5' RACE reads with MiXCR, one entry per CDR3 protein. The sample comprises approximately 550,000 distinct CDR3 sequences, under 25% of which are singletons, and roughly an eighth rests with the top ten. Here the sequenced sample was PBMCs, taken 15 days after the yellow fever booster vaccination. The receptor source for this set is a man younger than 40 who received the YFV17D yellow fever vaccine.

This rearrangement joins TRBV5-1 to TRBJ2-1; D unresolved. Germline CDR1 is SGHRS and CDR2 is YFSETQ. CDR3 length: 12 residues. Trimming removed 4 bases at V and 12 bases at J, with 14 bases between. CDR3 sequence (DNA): TGCGCCAGCAGCCTCGGCACAGATGGGCAGTTCTTC. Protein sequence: CASSLGTDGQFF.

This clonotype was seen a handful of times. The CDR3: CASSPREGPDTQYF. As DNA, the CDR3 is TGTGCCAGCAGCCCCAGGGAGGGCCCAGATACGCAGTATTTT. This chain links TRBV7-8 with TRBJ2-3; 7 bases map to TRBD2. Germline CDR1 is SGHVS and CDR2 is FQNEAQ. The CDR3 spans 14 residues. Trimming cost V 5 bases and J 4 bases; bases outside gene matches: 6.

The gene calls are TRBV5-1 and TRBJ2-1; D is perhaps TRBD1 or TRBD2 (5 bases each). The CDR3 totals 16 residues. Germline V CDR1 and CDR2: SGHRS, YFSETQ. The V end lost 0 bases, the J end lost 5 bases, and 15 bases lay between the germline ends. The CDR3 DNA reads TGCGCCAGCAGCTTGGCCATCTGGCAGGGAGACAATGAGCAGTTCTTC. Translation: CASSLAIWQGDNEQFF.

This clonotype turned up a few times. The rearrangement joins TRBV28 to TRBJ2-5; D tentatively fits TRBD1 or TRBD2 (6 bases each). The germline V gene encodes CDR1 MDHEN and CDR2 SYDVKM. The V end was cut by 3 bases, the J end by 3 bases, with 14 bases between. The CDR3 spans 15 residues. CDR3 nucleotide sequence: TGTGCCAGCAGTTTGGTCAGGGGCGGGGAAGAGACCCAGTACTTC. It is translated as CASSLVRGGEETQYF.

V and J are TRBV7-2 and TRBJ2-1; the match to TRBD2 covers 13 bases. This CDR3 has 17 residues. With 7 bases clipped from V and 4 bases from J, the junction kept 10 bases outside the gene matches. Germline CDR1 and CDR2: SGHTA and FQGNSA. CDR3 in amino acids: CASKTSGRASGYNEQFF. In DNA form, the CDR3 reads TGTGCCAGCAAAACTAGCGGGAGGGCCTCGGGTTACAATGAGCAGTTCTTC.

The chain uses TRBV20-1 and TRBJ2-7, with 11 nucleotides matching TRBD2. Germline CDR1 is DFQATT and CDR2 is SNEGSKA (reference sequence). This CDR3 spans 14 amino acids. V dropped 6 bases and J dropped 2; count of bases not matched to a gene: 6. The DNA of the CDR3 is TGCAGTGCATTGGGACTAGCGGAAACCTACGAGCAGTACTTC. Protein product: CSALGLAETYEQYF.

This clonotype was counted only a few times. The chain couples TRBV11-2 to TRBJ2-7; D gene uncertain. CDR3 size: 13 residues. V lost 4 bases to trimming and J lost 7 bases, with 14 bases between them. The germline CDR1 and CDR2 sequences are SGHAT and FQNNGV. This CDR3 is CASSSLTAREQYF. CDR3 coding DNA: TGTGCCAGCAGCTCCCTGACTGCTAGAGAGCAGTACTTC. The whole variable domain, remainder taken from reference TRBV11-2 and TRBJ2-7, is EAGVAQSPRYKIIEKRQSVAFWCNPISGHATLYWYQQILGQGPKLLIQFQNNGVVDDSQLPKDRFSAERLKGVDSTLKIQPAKLEDSAVYLCASSSLTAREQYFGPGTRLTVT.

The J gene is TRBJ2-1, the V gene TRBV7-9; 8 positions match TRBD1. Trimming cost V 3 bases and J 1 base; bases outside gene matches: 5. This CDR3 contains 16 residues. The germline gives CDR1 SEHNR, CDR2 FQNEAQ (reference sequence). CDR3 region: CASSFGRGHSYNEQFF. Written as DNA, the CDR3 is TGTGCCAGCAGCTTCGGCAGGGGGCATTCCTACAATGAGCAGTTCTTC. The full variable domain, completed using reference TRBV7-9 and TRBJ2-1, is DTGVSQNPRHKITKRGQNVTFRCDPISEHNRLYWYRQTLGQGPEFLTYFQNEAQLEKSRLLSDRFSAERPKGSFSTLEIQRTEQGDSAMYLCASSFGRGHSYNEQFFGPGTRLTVL.

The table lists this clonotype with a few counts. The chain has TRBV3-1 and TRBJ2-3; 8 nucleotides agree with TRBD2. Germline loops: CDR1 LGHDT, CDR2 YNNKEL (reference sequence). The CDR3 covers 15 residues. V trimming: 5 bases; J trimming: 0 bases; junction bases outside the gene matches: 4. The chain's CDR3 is CASSFSSGSTDTQYF. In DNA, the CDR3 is TGTGCCAGCAGCTTCTCTAGCGGGAGCACAGATACGCAGTATTTT.

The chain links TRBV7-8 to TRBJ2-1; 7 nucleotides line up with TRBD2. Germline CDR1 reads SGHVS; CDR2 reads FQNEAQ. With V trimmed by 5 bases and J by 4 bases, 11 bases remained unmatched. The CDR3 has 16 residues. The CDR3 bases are TGTGCCAGCAGCCCGTGGGGCGGGAGTGAATACAATGAGCAGTTCTTC. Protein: CASSPWGGSEYNEQFF.

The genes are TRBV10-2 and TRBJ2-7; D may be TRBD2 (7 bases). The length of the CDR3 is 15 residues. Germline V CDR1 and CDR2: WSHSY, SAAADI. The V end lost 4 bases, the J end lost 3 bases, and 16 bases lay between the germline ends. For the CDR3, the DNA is TGCGCCAGCAGTGGATCGGGGGCGGGGGACTACGAGCAGTACTTC. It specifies CASSGSGAGDYEQYF.

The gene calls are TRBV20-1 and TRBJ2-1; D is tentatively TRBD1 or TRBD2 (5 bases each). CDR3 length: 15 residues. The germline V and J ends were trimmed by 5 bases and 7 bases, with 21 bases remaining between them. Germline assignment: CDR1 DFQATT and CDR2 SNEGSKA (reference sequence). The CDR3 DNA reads TGCAGTGCTCCCTCAGGGAGCTACCTCAGTAATGAGCAGTTCTTC. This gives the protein CSAPSGSYLSNEQFF.

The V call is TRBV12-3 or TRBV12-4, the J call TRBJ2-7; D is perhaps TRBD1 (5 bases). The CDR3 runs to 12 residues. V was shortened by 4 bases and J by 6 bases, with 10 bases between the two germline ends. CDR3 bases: TGTGCCAGCAGTTCTGGACACCCCGAGCAGTACTTC. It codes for CASSSGHPEQYF.

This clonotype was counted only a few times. The CDR3 DNA sequence: TGTGCCAGTAGTACCTCCCCGGCCCTGTTTCAGCCCCAGCATTTT. It translates to CASSTSPALFQPQHF. This chain connects TRBV19 to TRBJ1-5; D remains ambiguous. The CDR3 length is 15 residues. Germline CDR1 reads LNHDA; CDR2 reads SQIVND (reference sequence). Trimming took 4 bases from V and 6 from J, leaving 16 bases between them.

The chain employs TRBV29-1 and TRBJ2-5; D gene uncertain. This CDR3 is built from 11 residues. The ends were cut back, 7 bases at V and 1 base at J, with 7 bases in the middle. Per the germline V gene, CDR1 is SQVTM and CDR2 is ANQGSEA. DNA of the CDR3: TGCAGCGCTGGGTCCCAAGAGACCCAGTACTTC. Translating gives CSAGSQETQYF.

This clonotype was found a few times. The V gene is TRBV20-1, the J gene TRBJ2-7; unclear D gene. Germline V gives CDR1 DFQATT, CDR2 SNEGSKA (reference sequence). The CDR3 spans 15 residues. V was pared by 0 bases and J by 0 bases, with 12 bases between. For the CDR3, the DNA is TGCAGTGCTAGAGAGGCGGCAGGCAGCTCCTACGAGCAGTACTTC. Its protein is CSAREAAGSSYEQYF.

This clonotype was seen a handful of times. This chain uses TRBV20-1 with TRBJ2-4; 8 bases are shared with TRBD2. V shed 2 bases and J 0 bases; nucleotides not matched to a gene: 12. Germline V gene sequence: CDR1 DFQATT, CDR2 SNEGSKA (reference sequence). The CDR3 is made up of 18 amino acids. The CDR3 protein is CSARLRSGRELAKNIQYF. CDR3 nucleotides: TGCAGTGCTAGATTGCGCAGCGGGAGAGAGCTAGCCAAAAACATTCAGTACTTC.

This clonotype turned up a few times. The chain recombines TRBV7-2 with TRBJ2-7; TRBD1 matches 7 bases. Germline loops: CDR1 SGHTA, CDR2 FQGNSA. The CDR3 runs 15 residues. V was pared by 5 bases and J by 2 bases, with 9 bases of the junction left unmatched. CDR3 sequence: CASSLRGHDTYEQYF. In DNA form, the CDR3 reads TGTGCCAGCAGCCTTAGGGGGCACGATACCTACGAGCAGTACTTC.

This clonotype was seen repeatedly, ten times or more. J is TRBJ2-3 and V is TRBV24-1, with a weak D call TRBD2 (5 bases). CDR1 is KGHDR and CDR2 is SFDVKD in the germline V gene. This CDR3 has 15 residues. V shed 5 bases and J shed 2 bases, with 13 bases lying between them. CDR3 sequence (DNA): TGTGCCACCAGTGGGGGAGCGGAGACCACAGATACGCAGTATTTT. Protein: CATSGGAETTDTQYF.

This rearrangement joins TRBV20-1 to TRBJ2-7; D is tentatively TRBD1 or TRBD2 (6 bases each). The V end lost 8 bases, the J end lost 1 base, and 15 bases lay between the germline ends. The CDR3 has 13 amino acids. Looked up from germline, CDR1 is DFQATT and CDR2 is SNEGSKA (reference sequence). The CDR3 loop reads CSSGGSGSYEQYF. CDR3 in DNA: TGCAGTTCCGGGGGCAGCGGGTCCTACGAGCAGTACTTC.

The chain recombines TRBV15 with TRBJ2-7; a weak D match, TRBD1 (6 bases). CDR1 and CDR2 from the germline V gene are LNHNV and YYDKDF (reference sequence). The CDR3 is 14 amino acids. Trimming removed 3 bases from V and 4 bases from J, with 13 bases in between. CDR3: CATSRTGTMYEQYF. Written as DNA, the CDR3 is TGTGCCACCAGCAGGACGGGGACAATGTACGAGCAGTACTTC.

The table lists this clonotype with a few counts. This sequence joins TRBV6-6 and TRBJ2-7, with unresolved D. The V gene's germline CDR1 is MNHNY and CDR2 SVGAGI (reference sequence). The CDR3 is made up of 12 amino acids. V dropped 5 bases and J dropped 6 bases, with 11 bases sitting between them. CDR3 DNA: TGTGCCAGCAGTCCCATGGATGGCGAGCAGTACTTC. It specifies CASSPMDGEQYF.

The CDR3, as DNA: TGCGCCAGCGGAACTAGCGGGAACTCCTACAATGAGCAGTTCTTC. This translates into CASGTSGNSYNEQFF. The chain uses TRBV5-1 and TRBJ2-1; the match to TRBD2 covers 10 bases. Germline loops: CDR1 SGHRS, CDR2 YFSETQ. V lost 7 bases and J lost 0; bases outside the gene matches: 4. The CDR3 runs 15 residues.

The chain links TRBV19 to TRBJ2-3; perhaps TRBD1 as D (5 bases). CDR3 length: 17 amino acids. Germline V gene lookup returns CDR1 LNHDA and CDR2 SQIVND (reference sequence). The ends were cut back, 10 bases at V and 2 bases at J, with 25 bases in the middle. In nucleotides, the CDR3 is TGTGCCACCAAACTTCCCGACAGCCTGAGCCCCACAGATACGCAGTATTTT. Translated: CATKLPDSLSPTDTQYF.

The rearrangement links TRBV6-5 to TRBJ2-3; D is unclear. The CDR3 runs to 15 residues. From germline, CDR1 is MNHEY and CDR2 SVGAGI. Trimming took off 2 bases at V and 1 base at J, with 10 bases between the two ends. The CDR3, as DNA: TGTGCCAGCAGTTACGGGCAGGCCCGCACAGATACGCAGTATTTT. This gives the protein CASSYGQARTDTQYF.